This TCR beta chain was captured in a study of blood T cell repertoires in COVID-19. As for the study in general: Acute and convalescent COVID-19 specimens originated in the United States, Italy and Spain.

The CDR3 loop spans 12 amino acids. Trimming removed 3 bases from V and 8 bases from J; junction bases left unmatched: 0. Germline CDR1 MNHEY, CDR2 SMNVEV (reference sequence). The protocol was immunoSEQ multiplex PCR, while the TCRdb copy is restricted to in-frame clones and leaves out a portion. The data show some 180,000 clones, more than 80% seen once. This clone came up once. The clonotype comes from a woman in her sixties or seventies with acute or convalescent COVID-19. This sequence joins TRBV27 and TRBJ1-4; 7 positions agree with TRBD1. The material sequenced was peripheral blood. The CDR3 region has the DNA TGTGCCAGCAGTTTGGGACAGGAAAAACTGTTTTTT. Translated: CASSLGQEKLFF.